These T cell receptor beta chains were read from a single sample in a study of cytomegalovirus exposure and HLA in healthy donors. Measured with immunoSEQ multiplex PCR; TCRdb has only the in-frame clones, and not every one. Of about 230,000 clones listed, more than 75% are singletons. The sequencing input was PBMCs. These receptors all stem from a human donor in good health. The CDR3 runs from the conserved cysteine through the conserved F or W.

v_call cdr3_aa
TRBV2 CASKRTGLYEQYF
TRBV7-6 CASSLTDRNTGELFF
TRBV5-1 CASSIGRGEDTQYF
TRBV7-9 CASSLFRLGNTIYF
TRBV2 CASREGTGGSYEQYF
TRBV6-6 CASSYLRDEQYF
TRBV6-1 CASSGLGHRKNIQYF
TRBV6-5 CASSLSPTNEKLFF
TRBV7-7 CASSETSGSINEQFF
TRBV7-2 CASSGGKGRYEQYF
TRBV7-3 CASSPQGQSYGYTF
TRBV29-1 CSVDQGQETQYF
TRBV5-6 CASSSAGVWQPQHF
TRBV28 CASSSPGTGRRHEQFF
TRBV7-9 CSSSSILAGEWNEQFF
TRBV19 CASKDTGYEQYF
TRBV18 CASSPVRTEAGYTF
TRBV7-9 CASSFWTSGGIQYF
TRBV7-2 CASSPGTRPAQYF
TRBV7-3 CASSYRLASYNEQFF
TRBV6-5 CASRTPGIPRGGYTF
TRBV19 CASSVGGGRPSSTDTQYF
TRBV4-3 CASSPTGTNEQFF
TRBV14 CASSPSPGNTIYF
TRBV7-9 CASSATGGADQPQHF
TRBV9 CASSVAGTGSMNTEAFF
TRBV1 CTSSQDARVQETQYF
TRBV5-6 CASSSDSRVSFSGNTIYF
TRBV7-9 CSSSSRVGQADEQYF
TRBV7-9 CASTLQGANTEAFF
TRBV2 CASRPGLAGVETQYF
TRBV7-2 CASSLARAGGTDTQYF
TRBV2 CASSDWLANTGELFF
TRBV27 CASSRPLAGRPGELFF
TRBV10-3 CAIGGTSAYEQYF
TRBV4-3 CASSQDLGARQFF
TRBV6-1 CASVTGRAQHF
TRBV7-3 CASSLSGTDYEQYF
TRBV1 CTSPVELGETQYF
TRBV6-1 CASSVTGNSYEQYF
TRBV19 CASSLGTGNYEQYF
TRBV20-1 CSARVGVGAFF
TRBV11-1 CASSLPGLPQYF
TRBV7-9 CASSLPYSNQPQHF
TRBV6-6 CASSTWAGRDNQPQHF
TRBV6-5 CASSPERASTDTQYF
TRBV18 CASSPAGETQYF
TRBV19 CASRSWGSGGQPQHF
TRBV12-1 CASSFKALGRYEQFF
TRBV7-5 CARSPRGTESTDTQYF
TRBV18 CASSQDGDGYTF
TRBV14 CASSRGFSYEQYF
TRBV4-1 CASSQDLAGHNEQFF
TRBV19 CASTYTGELFF
TRBV7-2 CASSPGRGSGANVLTF
TRBV18 CASLVGQGQDTQYF
TRBV5-4 CASSYGTSGGNEQFF
TRBV9 CASSVGLSYNEQFF
TRBV2 CASSPGQGFLFEKLFF